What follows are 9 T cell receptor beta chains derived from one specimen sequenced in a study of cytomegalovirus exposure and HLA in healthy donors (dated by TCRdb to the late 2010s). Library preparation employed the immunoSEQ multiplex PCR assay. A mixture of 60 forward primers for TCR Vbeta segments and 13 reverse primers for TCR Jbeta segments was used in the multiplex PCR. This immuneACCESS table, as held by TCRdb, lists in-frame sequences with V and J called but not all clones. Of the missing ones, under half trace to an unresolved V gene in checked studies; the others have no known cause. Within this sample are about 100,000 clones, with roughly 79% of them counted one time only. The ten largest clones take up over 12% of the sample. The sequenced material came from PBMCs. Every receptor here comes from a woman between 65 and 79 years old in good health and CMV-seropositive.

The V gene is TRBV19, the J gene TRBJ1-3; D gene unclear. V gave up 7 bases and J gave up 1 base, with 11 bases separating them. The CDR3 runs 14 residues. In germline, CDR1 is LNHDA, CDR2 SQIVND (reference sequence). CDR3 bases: TGTGCCAGTATCAAGAGGGAGTCTGGAAACACCATATATTTT. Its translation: CASIKRESGNTIYF. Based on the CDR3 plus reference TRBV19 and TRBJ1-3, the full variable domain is DGGITQSPKYLFRKEGQNVTLSCEQNLNHDAMYWYRQDPGQGLRLIYYSQIVNDFQKGDIAEGYSVSREKKESFPLTVTSAQKNPTAFYLCASIKRESGNTIYFGEGSWLTVV.

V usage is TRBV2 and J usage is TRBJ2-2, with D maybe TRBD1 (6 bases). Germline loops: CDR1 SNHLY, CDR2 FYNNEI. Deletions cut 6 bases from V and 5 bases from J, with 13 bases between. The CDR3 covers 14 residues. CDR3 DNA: TGTGCCAGCAGAGTAACAGGGCTAACCGGGGAGCTGTTTTTT. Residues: CASRVTGLTGELFF. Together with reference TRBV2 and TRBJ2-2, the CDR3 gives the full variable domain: EPEVTQTPSHQVTQMGQEVILRCVPISNHLYFYWYRQILGQKVEFLVSFYNNEISEKSEIFDDQFSVERPDGSNFTLKIRSTKLEDSAMYFCASRVTGLTGELFFGEGSRLTVL.

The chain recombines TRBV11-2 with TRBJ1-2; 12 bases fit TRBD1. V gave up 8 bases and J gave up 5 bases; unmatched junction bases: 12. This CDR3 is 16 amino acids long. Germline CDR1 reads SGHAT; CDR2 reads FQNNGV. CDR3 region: CASRPPGQGARYGYTF. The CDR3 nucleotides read TGTGCCAGCCGGCCACCGGGACAGGGGGCGCGGTATGGCTACACCTTC.

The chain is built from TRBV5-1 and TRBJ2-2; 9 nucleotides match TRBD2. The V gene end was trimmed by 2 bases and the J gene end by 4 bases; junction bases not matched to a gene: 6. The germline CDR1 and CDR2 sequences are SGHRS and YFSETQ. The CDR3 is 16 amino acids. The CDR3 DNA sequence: TGCGCCAGCAGCTTCTGGGCGGGAGGGCCCACCGGGGAGCTGTTTTTT. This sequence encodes CASSFWAGGPTGELFF.

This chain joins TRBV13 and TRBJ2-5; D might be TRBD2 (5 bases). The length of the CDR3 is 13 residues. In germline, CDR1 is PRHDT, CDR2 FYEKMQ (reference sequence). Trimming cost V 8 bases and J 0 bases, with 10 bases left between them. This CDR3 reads CASSRRYQETQYF. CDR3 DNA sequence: TGTGCCAGCTCGAGGAGGTACCAAGAGACCCAGTACTTC. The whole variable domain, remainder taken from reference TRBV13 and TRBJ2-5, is AAGVIQSPRHLIKEKRETATLKCYPIPRHDTVYWYQQGPGQDPQFLISFYEKMQSDKGSIPDRFSAQQFSDYHSELNMSSLELGDSALYFCASSRRYQETQYFGPGTRLLVL.

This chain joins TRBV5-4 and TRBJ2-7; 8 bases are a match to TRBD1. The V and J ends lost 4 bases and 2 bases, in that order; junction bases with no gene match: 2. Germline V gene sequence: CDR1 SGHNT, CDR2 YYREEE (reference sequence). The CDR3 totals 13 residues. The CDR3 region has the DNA TGTGCCAGCAGCCTGGACAGGGCCTACGAGCAGTACTTC. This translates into CASSLDRAYEQYF.

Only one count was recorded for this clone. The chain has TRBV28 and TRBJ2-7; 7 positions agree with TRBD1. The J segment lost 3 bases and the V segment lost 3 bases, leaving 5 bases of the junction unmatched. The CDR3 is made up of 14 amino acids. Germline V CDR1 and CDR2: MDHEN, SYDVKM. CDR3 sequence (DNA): TGTGCCAGCAGTTTTCTCCGACAGGGCTACGAGCAGTACTTC. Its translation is CASSFLRQGYEQYF.

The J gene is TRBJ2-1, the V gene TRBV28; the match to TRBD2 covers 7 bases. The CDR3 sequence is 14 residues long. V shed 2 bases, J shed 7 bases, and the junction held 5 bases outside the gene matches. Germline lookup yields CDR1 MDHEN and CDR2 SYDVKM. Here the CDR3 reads CASSLGGGENEQFF. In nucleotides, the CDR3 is TGTGCCAGCAGTTTAGGGGGAGGGGAGAATGAGCAGTTCTTC. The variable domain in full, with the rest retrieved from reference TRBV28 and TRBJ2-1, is DVKVTQSSRYLVKRTGEKVFLECVQDMDHENMFWYRQDPGLGLRLIYFSYDVKMKEKGDIPEGYSVSREKKERFSLILESASTNQTSMYLCASSLGGGENEQFFGPGTRLTVL.

The CDR3 protein is CASRAGVQETQYF. The CDR3 region has the DNA TGTGCCAGCAGGGCAGGGGTACAAGAGACCCAGTACTTC. This chain links TRBV6-1 with TRBJ2-5, with D maybe TRBD1 (6 bases). CDR1 and CDR2 (germline): MNHNS, SASEGT. Trimming took off 6 bases at V and 2 bases at J, with 10 bases between the two ends. This CDR3 has 13 residues.